A single T cell receptor (beta chain) is shown here with its context. The antigen remains unidentified. The source of the sample is a study of cytomegalovirus exposure and HLA in healthy donors. With 60 Vbeta and 13 Jbeta primers, the PCR was carried out. Only in-frame clones appear in the TCRdb table, and some are missing; sequencing was by immunoSEQ multiplex PCR. The table lists around 140,000 clones, around four fifths of them singletons. Broader study findings: CMV serostatus alone was available as immune exposure information.

CDR1 is KGHSH and CDR2 is LQKENI in the germline V gene. This CDR3 contains 15 residues. V lost 3 bases to trimming and J lost 4 bases; unmatched junction nucleotides: 5. Sequenced sample: PBMCs. The TCR sequence derives from a woman aged 55 to 70 in good health and CMV-seropositive. V gene TRBV18 combines with J gene TRBJ1-1; 10 bases are a match to TRBD1. Here the CDR3 DNA reads TGTGCCAGCTCACCGGGACAGGGGAGGGGCACTGAAGCTTTCTTT. Residues: CASSPGQGRGTEAFF. Drawing the rest from reference TRBV18 and TRBJ1-1, the complete variable domain is NAGVMQNPRHLVRRRGQEARLRCSPMKGHSHVYWYRQLPEEGLKFMVYLQKENIIDESGMPKERFSAEFPKEGPSILRIQQVVRGDSAAYFCASSPGQGRGTEAFFGQGTRLTVV.